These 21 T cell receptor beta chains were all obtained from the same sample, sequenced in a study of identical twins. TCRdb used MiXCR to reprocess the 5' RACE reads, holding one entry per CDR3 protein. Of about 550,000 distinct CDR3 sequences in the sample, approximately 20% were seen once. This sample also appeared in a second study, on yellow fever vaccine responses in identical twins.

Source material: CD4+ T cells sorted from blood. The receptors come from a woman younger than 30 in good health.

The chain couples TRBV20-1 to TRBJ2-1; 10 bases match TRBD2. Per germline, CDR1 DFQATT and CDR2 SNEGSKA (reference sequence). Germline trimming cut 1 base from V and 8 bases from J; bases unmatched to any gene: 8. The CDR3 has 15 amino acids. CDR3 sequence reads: CSARAPSGSAYEQFF. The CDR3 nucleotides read TGCAGTGCTAGAGCCCCTAGCGGGAGCGCGTATGAGCAGTTCTTC.

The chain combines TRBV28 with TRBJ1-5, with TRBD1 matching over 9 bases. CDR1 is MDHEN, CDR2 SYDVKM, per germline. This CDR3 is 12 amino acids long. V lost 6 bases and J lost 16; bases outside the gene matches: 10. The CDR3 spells CASRRGQGFCHF. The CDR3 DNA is TGTGCCAGCAGACGCGGACAGGGGTTCTGTCATTTT.

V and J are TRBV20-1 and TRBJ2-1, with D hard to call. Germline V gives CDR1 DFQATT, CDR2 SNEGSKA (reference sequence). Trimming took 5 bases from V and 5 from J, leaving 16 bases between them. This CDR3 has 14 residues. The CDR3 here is CSAPLPRNHNEQFF. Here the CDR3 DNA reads TGCAGTGCTCCCCTACCGCGCAACCACAATGAGCAGTTCTTC.

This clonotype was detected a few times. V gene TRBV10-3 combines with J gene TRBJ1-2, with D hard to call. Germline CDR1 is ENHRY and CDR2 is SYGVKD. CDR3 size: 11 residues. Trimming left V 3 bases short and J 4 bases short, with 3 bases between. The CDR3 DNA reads TGTGCCATCAGTGACATCTATGGCTACACCTTC. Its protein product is CAISDIYGYTF.

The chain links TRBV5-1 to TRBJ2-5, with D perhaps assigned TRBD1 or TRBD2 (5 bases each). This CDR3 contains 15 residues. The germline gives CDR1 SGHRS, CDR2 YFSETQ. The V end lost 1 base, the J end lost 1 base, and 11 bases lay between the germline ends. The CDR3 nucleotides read TGCGCCAGCAGCTTGAATGGGGGACGCCAAGAGACCCAGTACTTC. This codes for CASSLNGGRQETQYF.

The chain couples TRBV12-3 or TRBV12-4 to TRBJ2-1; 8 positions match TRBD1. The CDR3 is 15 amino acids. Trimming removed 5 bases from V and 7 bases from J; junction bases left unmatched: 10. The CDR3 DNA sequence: TGTGCCAGCAGTCCCACAGGGGGTCGTAAAAATGAGCAGTTCTTC. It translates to CASSPTGGRKNEQFF.

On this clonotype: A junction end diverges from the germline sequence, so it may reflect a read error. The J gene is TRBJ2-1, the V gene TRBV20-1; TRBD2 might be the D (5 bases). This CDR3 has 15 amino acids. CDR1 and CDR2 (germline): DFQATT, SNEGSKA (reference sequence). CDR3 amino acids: CSPRPRTPSYNEQFF. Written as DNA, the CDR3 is TGCAGTCCTAGGCCAAGGACTCCCTCCTACAATGAGCAGTTCTTC.

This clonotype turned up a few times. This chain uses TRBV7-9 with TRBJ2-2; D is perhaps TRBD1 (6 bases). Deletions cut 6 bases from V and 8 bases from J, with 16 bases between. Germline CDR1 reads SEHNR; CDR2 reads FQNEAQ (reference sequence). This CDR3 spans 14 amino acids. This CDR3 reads CASRAQGMRGELFF. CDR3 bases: TGTGCCAGCAGAGCACAGGGTATGAGAGGGGAGCTGTTTTTT.

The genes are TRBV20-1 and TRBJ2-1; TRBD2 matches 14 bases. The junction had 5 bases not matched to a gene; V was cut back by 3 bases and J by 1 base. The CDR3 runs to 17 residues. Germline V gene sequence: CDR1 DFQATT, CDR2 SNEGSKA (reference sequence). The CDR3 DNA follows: TGCAGTGCTAGGGGGACTAGCGGGGGTATGTCCTACAATGAGCAGTTCTTC. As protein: CSARGTSGGMSYNEQFF.

CDR3 in DNA: TGTGCCAGCAGCTTAGCACAGGGCAATCAGCCCCAGCATTTT. As protein: CASSLAQGNQPQHF. The chain joins TRBV7-2 to TRBJ1-5; D perhaps matches TRBD1 (5 bases). Germline values: CDR1 SGHTA, CDR2 FQGNSA. The CDR3 runs 14 residues. Trimming pared 0 bases from V and 2 bases from J, leaving 5 bases between.

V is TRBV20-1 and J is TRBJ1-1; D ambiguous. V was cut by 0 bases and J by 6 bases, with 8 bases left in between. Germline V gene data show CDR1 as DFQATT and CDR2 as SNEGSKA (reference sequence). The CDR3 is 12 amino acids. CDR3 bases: TGCAGTGCTAGAGATCGGGCATCTGAAGCTTTCTTT. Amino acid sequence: CSARDRASEAFF.

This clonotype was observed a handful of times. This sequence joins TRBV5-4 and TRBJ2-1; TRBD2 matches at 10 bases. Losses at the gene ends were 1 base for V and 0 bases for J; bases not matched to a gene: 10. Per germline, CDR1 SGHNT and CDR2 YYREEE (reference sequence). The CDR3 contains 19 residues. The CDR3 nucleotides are TGTGCCAGCAGCTTGAGGCTAGCGGGGGCCTGGAGCTCCTACAATGAGCAGTTCTTC. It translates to CASSLRLAGAWSSYNEQFF.

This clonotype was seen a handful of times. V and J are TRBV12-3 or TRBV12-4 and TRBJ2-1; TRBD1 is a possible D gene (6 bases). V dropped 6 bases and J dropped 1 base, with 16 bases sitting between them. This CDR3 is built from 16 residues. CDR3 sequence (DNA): TGTGCCAGCAGGACGGACAGAATCCTTTCCTACAATGAGCAGTTCTTC. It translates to CASRTDRILSYNEQFF.

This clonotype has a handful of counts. CDR3 residues: CSAGTDSYEQYF. CDR3 bases: TGCAGCGCAGGGACAGACTCCTACGAGCAGTACTTC. This sequence joins TRBV29-1 and TRBJ2-7; 7 bases match TRBD1. After removal of 7 bases from V and 0 bases from J, the junction contained 3 bases not matched to a gene. CDR1 is SQVTM and CDR2 is ANQGSEA in the germline V gene. This CDR3 spans 12 amino acids.

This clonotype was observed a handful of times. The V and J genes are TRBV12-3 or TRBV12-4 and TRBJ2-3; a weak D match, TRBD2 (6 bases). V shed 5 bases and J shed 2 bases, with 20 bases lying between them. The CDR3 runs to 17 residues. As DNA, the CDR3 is TGTGCCAGCAGTCCCCCGGTGGAGCGGGTGATCACAGATACGCAGTATTTT. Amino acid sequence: CASSPPVERVITDTQYF.

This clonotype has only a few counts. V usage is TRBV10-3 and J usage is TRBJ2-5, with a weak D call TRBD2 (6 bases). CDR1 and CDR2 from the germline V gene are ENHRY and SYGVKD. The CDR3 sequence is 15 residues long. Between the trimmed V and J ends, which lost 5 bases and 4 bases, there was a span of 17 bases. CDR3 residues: CAISRDRMEGETQYF. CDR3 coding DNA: TGTGCCATCAGTCGGGACCGGATGGAGGGAGAGACCCAGTACTTC.

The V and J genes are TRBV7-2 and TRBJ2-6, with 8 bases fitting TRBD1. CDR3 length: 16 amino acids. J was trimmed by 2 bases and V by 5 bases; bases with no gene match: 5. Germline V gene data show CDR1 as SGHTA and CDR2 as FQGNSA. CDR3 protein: CASSTTTGAGANVLTF. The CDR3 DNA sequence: TGTGCCAGCAGCACAACGACAGGGGCTGGGGCCAACGTCCTGACTTTC.

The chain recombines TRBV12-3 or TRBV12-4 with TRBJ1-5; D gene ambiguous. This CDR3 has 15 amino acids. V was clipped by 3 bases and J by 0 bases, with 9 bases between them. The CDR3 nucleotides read TGTGCCAGCAGTTTTCTGGGGAATAGCAATCAGCCCCAGCATTTT. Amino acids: CASSFLGNSNQPQHF.

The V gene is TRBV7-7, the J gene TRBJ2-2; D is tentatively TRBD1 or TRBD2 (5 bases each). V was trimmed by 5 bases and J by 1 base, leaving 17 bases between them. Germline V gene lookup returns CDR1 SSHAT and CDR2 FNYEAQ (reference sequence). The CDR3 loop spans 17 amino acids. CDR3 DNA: TGTGCCAGCAGCCCTAATTACTGGGACGGGAACACCGGGGAGCTGTTTTTT. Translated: CASSPNYWDGNTGELFF. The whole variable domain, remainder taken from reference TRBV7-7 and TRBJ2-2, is GAGVSQSPRYKVTKRGQDVTLRCDPISSHATLYWYQQALGQGPEFLTYFNYEAQPDKSGLPSDRFSAERPEGSISTLTIQRTEQRDSAMYRCASSPNYWDGNTGELFFGEGSRLTVL.

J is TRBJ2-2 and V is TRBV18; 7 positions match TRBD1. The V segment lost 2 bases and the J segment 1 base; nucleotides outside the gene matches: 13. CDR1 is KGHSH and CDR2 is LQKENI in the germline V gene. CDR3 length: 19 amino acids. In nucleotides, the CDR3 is TGTGCCAGCTCACCATTAGGGACAGTCATTCAAAAGAACACCGGGGAGCTGTTTTTT. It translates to CASSPLGTVIQKNTGELFF. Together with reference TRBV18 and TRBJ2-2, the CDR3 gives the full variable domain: NAGVMQNPRHLVRRRGQEARLRCSPMKGHSHVYWYRQLPEEGLKFMVYLQKENIIDESGMPKERFSAEFPKEGPSILRIQQVVRGDSAAYFCASSPLGTVIQKNTGELFFGEGSRLTVL.

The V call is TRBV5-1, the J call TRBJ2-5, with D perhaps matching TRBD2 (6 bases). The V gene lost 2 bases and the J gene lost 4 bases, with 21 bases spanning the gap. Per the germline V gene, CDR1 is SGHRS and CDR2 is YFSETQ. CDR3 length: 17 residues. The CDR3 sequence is CASSFGLAPGGLETQYF. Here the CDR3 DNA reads TGCGCCAGCAGCTTCGGGTTGGCTCCCGGGGGATTAGAGACCCAGTACTTC.